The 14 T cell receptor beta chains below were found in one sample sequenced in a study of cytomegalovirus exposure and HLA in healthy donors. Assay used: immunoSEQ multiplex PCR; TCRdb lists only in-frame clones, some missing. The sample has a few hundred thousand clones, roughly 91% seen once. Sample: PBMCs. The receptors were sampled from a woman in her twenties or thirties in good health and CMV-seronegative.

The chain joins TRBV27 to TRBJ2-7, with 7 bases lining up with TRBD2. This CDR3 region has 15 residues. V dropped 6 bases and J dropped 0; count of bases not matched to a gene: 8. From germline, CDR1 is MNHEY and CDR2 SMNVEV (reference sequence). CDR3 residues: CASSRGRELSYEQYF. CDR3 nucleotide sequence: TGTGCCAGCAGCCGGGGGAGGGAACTCTCCTACGAGCAGTACTTC.

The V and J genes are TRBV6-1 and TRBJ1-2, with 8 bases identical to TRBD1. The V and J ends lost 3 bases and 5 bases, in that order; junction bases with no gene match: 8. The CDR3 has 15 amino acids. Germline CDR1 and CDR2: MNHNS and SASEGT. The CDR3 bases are TGTGCCAGCAGTGAGACCCCAAGGACAGGGTATGGCTACACCTTC. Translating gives CASSETPRTGYGYTF.

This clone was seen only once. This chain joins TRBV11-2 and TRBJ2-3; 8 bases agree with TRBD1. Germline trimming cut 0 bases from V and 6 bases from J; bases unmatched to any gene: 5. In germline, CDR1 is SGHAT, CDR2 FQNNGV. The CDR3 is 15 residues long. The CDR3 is CASSLDQGASDTQYF. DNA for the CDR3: TGTGCCAGCAGCTTAGATCAGGGGGCGTCGGATACGCAGTATTTT.

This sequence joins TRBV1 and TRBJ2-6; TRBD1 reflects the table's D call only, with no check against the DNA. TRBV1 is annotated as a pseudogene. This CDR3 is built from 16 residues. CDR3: CTSSSCGQSRANVLTF. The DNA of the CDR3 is TGCACCAGCAGTAGCTGTGGACAAAGTCGGGCCAACGTCCTGACTTTC.

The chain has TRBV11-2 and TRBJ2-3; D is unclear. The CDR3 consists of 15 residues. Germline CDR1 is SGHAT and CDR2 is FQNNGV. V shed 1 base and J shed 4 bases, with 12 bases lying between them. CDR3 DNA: TGTGCCAGCAGCTTAGCCCCAAGAAGGGCAGATACGCAGTATTTT. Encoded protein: CASSLAPRRADTQYF.

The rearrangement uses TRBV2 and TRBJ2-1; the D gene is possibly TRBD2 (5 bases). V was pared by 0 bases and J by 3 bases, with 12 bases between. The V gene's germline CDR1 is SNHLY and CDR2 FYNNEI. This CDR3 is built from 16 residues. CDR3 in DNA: TGTGCCAGCAGTGAAGCGCGAGCGGAGTTCTACAATGAGCAGTTCTTC. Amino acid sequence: CASSEARAEFYNEQFF.

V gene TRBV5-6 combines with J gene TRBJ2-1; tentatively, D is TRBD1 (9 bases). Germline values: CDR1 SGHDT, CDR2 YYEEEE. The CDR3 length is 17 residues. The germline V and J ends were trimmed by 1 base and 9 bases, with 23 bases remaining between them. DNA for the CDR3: TGTGCCAGCAGCTTGACAGGGGGCGGACTAGCTTTGTCTGAGCAGTTCTTC. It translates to CASSLTGGGLALSEQFF. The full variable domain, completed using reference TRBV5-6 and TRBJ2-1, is DAGVTQSPTHLIKTRGQQVTLRCSPKSGHDTVSWYQQALGQGPQFIFQYYEEEERQRGNFPDRFSGHQFPNYSSELNVNALLLGDSALYLCASSLTGGGLALSEQFFGPGTRLTVL.

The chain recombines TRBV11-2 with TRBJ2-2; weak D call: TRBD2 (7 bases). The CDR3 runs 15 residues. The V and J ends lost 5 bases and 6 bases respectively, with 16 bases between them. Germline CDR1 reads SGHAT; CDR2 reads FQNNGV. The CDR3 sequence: CASSTGTTVSGELFF. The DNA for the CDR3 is TGTGCCAGCAGCACAGGGACTACAGTATCCGGGGAGCTGTTTTTT.

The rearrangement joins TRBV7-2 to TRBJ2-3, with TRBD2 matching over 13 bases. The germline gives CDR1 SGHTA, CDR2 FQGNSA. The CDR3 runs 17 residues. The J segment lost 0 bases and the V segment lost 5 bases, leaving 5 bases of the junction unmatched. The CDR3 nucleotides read TGTGCCAGCAGCCTCCGGGGACTAGCGGGGAGCACAGATACGCAGTATTTT. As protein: CASSLRGLAGSTDTQYF.

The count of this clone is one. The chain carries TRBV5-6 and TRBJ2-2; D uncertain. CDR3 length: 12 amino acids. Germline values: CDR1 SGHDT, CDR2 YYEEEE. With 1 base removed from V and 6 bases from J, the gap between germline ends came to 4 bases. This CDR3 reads CASSLWSGELFF. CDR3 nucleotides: TGTGCCAGCAGCTTGTGGTCCGGGGAGCTGTTTTTT.

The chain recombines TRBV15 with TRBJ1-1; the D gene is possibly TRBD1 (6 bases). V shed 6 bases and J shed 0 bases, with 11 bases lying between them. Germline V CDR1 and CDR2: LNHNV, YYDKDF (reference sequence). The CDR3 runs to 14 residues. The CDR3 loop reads CATREQGMNTEAFF. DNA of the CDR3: TGTGCCACCAGGGAACAGGGTATGAACACTGAAGCTTTCTTT.

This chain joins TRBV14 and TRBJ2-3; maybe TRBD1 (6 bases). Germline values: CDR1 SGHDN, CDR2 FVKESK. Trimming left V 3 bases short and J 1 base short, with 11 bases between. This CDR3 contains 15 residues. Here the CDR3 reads CASSQVGAGTDTQYF. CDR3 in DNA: TGTGCCAGCAGCCAGGTGGGGGCCGGCACAGATACGCAGTATTTT.

The DNA for the CDR3 is TGTGCCAGCAGCTTAGATAGTTACGGGCATCAGTTCTTC. This codes for CASSLDSYGHQFF. The rearrangement joins TRBV11-2 to TRBJ2-1; D is undetermined. Germline V lookup: CDR1 SGHAT, CDR2 FQNNGV. Deletions cut 0 bases from V and 13 bases from J, with 13 bases between. This CDR3 is built from 13 residues.

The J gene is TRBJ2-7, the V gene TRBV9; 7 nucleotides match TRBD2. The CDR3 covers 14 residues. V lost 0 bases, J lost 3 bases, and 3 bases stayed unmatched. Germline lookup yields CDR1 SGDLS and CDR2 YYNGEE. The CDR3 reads CASSVGGLGYEQYF. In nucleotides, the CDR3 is TGTGCCAGCAGCGTAGGAGGACTAGGCTACGAGCAGTACTTC. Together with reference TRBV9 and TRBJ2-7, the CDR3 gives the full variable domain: DSGVTQTPKHLITATGQRVTLRCSPRSGDLSVYWYQQSLDQGLQFLIQYYNGEERAKGNILERFSAQQFPDLHSELNLSSLELGDSALYFCASSVGGLGYEQYFGPGTRLTVT.